This entry lists 30 T cell receptor beta chains sequenced from one sample in a study of cytomegalovirus exposure and HLA in healthy donors. Both 60 Vbeta primers and 13 Jbeta primers went into the PCR. The table came from immunoSEQ multiplex PCR; TCRdb's copy has only in-frame clones and leaves some out. The sample has around 45,000 clones, about 70% seen once; the top ten hold roughly 6.3%. The sequenced material came from PBMCs. Source of these receptors: a man younger than 45 in good health and CMV-seronegative.

This chain uses TRBV6-1 with TRBJ2-1; a weak D match, TRBD2 (6 bases). The CDR3 sequence is 12 residues long. V lost 8 bases and J 4 bases, leaving 9 bases between the germline ends. Germline loops: CDR1 MNHNS, CDR2 SASEGT. The CDR3 region has the DNA TGTGCCAGCGGGACTGAGTACAATGAGCAGTTCTTC. Translated: CASGTEYNEQFF.

This chain connects TRBV6-6 to TRBJ2-1, with D possibly matching TRBD2 (5 bases). V was shortened by 0 bases and J by 5 bases, with 8 bases between the two germline ends. Germline-derived CDR1 and CDR2 are MNHNY and SVGAGI (reference sequence). The CDR3 covers 14 residues. For the CDR3, the DNA is TGTGCCAGCAGTTACTCGTCGGGAAACAATGAGCAGTTCTTC. Its protein product is CASSYSSGNNEQFF.

A single count supports this clone. The chain is built from TRBV18 and TRBJ1-2; the match to TRBD1 covers 11 bases. CDR1 KGHSH and CDR2 LQKENI come from the germline V gene. The J segment lost 5 bases and the V segment lost 1 base, leaving 15 bases of the junction unmatched. The CDR3 totals 19 residues. The chain's CDR3 is CASSPLRTGGVGGQYGYTF. CDR3 DNA: TGTGCCAGCTCACCACTTCGGACAGGGGGCGTGGGTGGACAATATGGCTACACCTTC.

In this sample, this clone is medium-sized. The gene calls are TRBV5-1 and TRBJ2-2; D is perhaps TRBD1 (6 bases). V was cut by 9 bases and J by 0 bases, with 21 bases left in between. Germline CDR1 and CDR2: SGHRS and YFSETQ. The CDR3 length is 17 residues. The CDR3 bases are TGCGCCACGACGACAACCCCACAGGGAGCGAACACCGGGGAGCTGTTTTTT. Protein: CATTTTPQGANTGELFF. Full variable domain (rest looked up from reference TRBV5-1 and TRBJ2-2): KAGVTQTPRYLIKTRGQQVTLSCSPISGHRSVSWYQQTPGQGLQFLFEYFSETQRNKGNFPGRFSGRQFSNSRSEMNVSTLELGDSALYLCATTTTPQGANTGELFFGEGSRLTVL.

V gene TRBV10-3 combines with J gene TRBJ2-2; the match to TRBD1 covers 10 bases. V lost 4 bases to trimming and J lost 2 bases; unmatched junction nucleotides: 4. This CDR3 comprises 16 residues. From germline, CDR1 is ENHRY and CDR2 SYGVKD. The CDR3 DNA reads as TGTGCCATCAGTGCCTCGACAGGGGGCAACACCGGGGAGCTGTTTTTT. Translated, it gives CAISASTGGNTGELFF.

The table lists this clone with a few counts. The V call is TRBV9, the J call TRBJ2-1; 7 bases align to TRBD2. This CDR3 contains 17 residues. Germline loops: CDR1 SGDLS, CDR2 YYNGEE. V dropped 0 bases and J dropped 5; count of bases not matched to a gene: 11. The CDR3, as DNA: TGTGCCAGCAGCGTAGAATATTGGGGGGACTACCACAATGAGCAGTTCTTC. Translated: CASSVEYWGDYHNEQFF.

This chain uses TRBV5-1 with TRBJ2-5; 7 nucleotides align to TRBD2. The CDR3 extends over 16 amino acids. The trim removed 4 bases at V and 3 bases at J, leaving 12 bases unmatched. Germline CDR1 is SGHRS and CDR2 is YFSETQ. The chain's CDR3 is CASSTLMGLTKETQYF. Here the CDR3 DNA reads TGCGCCAGCAGCACCCTAATGGGACTAACAAAAGAGACCCAGTACTTC.

The chain combines TRBV19 with TRBJ2-1, with 15 bases lining up with TRBD2. Germline-derived CDR1 and CDR2 are LNHDA and SQIVND (reference sequence). The CDR3 loop spans 15 amino acids. The J segment lost 5 bases and the V segment lost 6 bases, leaving 2 bases of the junction unmatched. CDR3 bases: TGTGCCAGTAGGGGACTAGCGGGAGGTAACAATGAGCAGTTCTTC. Translated, it gives CASRGLAGGNNEQFF.

V usage is TRBV27 and J usage is TRBJ2-7, with D possibly being TRBD2 (6 bases). Germline CDR1 MNHEY, CDR2 SMNVEV (reference sequence). The CDR3 length is 13 residues. Trimming removed 4 bases from V and 5 bases from J, with 12 bases in between. The CDR3 reads CASSSGTRDEQYF. In DNA form, the CDR3 reads TGTGCCAGCAGTTCCGGGACTCGGGACGAGCAGTACTTC.

This clone showed up just once. The chain is built from TRBV6-1 and TRBJ1-2, with no clear D. The germline V and J ends were trimmed by 1 base and 4 bases, with 19 bases remaining between them. The germline gives CDR1 MNHNS, CDR2 SASEGT. The CDR3 runs 17 residues. In nucleotides, the CDR3 is TGTGCCAGCAGTGAAGGAGGAGGGAGTATTCGGACCTATGGCTACACCTTC. It yields the protein CASSEGGGSIRTYGYTF.

This chain links TRBV6-4 with TRBJ2-1; TRBD2 agrees at 12 bases. CDR1 is MRHNA, CDR2 SNTAGT, per germline. This CDR3 is built from 15 residues. J gave up 9 bases and V 7 bases, and 10 bases lay outside the gene matches. DNA for the CDR3: TGTGCCAGCAATAACCTAGCGGGAGGGAGCGGTGAGCAGTTCTTC. Translated: CASNNLAGGSGEQFF.

The chain has TRBV5-6 and TRBJ2-3; no clear D. There are 13 residues in the CDR3. V shed 1 base and J shed 0 bases, with 3 bases lying between them. Germline values: CDR1 SGHDT, CDR2 YYEEEE. The CDR3 bases are TGTGCCAGCAGCTTGTTAAGCACAGATACGCAGTATTTT. Translated: CASSLLSTDTQYF.

The chain has TRBV10-2 and TRBJ2-1; maybe TRBD2 (6 bases). In germline, CDR1 is WSHSY, CDR2 SAAADI. Trimming took 7 bases from V and 9 from J, leaving 22 bases between them. The CDR3 covers 15 residues. The CDR3 sequence: CASTDWSGPGGEQFF. CDR3 coding DNA: TGCGCCAGCACAGATTGGAGCGGCCCCGGGGGTGAGCAGTTCTTC.

The rearrangement uses TRBV5-4 and TRBJ1-2, with 8 bases aligning to TRBD1. This CDR3 contains 15 residues. In germline, CDR1 is SGHNT, CDR2 YYREEE (reference sequence). The J segment lost 8 bases and the V segment lost 2 bases, leaving 11 bases of the junction unmatched. DNA of the CDR3: TGTGCCAGCAGCTTAGGACAGGGAAGTCGGGGAGGCTACACCTTC. Translated, it gives CASSLGQGSRGGYTF. Full variable domain (missing parts from reference TRBV5-4 and TRBJ1-2): ETGVTQSPTHLIKTRGQQVTLRCSSQSGHNTVSWYQQALGQGPQFIFQYYREEENGRGNFPPRFSGLQFPNYSSELNVNALELDDSALYLCASSLGQGSRGGYTFGSGTRLTVV.

The rearrangement uses TRBV5-5 and TRBJ1-1, with D unclear. V was cut by 0 bases and J by 6 bases, with 15 bases left in between. From germline, CDR1 is SGHKS and CDR2 YYEKEE (reference sequence). The CDR3 contains 15 residues. CDR3 in DNA: TGTGCCAGCAGCTTGGCCTCGTTGGGCCTTGCTGAAGCTTTCTTT. Residues: CASSLASLGLAEAFF.

This clone was recorded once. J is TRBJ1-5 and V is TRBV19, with 7 nucleotides matching TRBD1. This CDR3 has 14 amino acids. Germline assignment: CDR1 LNHDA and CDR2 SQIVND (reference sequence). The junction had 14 bases not matched to a gene; V was cut back by 7 bases and J by 11 bases. CDR3 residues: CASTYYGQVGTQHF. For the CDR3, the DNA is TGTGCCAGTACCTATTATGGACAGGTTGGTACCCAGCATTTT.

This clone was detected a few times. The rearrangement uses TRBV5-5 and TRBJ1-3; a possible D gene is TRBD1 (6 bases). Germline values: CDR1 SGHKS, CDR2 YYEKEE (reference sequence). CDR3 length equals 15 residues. Trimming removed 5 bases at V and 4 bases at J, with 16 bases between. DNA of the CDR3: TGTGCCAGCAGTAACCGGGCAGGGGACGGAAACACCATATATTTT. Translating gives CASSNRAGDGNTIYF.

The J gene is TRBJ2-7, the V gene TRBV7-9; D remains unclear. Germline loops: CDR1 SEHNR, CDR2 FQNEAQ (reference sequence). Trimming removed 4 bases from V and 3 bases from J, with 10 bases in between. CDR3 length: 13 residues. The CDR3 reads CASSSRMIYEQYF. Here the CDR3 DNA reads TGTGCCAGCAGCTCCAGGATGATCTACGAGCAGTACTTC.

A few counts support this clone. This chain connects TRBV6-1 to TRBJ2-7, with 13 bases fitting TRBD2. V gave up 7 bases and J gave up 3 bases; unmatched junction bases: 6. The germline gives CDR1 MNHNS, CDR2 SASEGT. The CDR3 contains 15 residues. In DNA, the CDR3 is TGTGCCAGCACCGGACTAGCGGGAGCTAGCTACGAGCAGTACTTC. Its translation is CASTGLAGASYEQYF.

The chain has TRBV6-4 and TRBJ2-3, with 7 bases fitting TRBD2. The CDR3 totals 17 residues. V lost 7 bases and J lost 2; bases outside the gene matches: 15. Germline-derived CDR1 and CDR2 are MRHNA and SNTAGT. CDR3 DNA sequence: TGTGCCAGCAAATCTAGTTCTGGTCTAGCGGACACAGATACGCAGTATTTT. It yields the protein CASKSSSGLADTDTQYF.

This clone was seen only a few times. The CDR3 DNA sequence: TGCGCCAGCAGCTTGGAGGGGACTAGCGGGAGTTGGCAGTTCTTC. Translating gives CASSLEGTSGSWQFF. The chain combines TRBV5-1 with TRBJ2-1; TRBD2 matches 14 bases. The CDR3 length is 15 residues. Per the germline V gene, CDR1 is SGHRS and CDR2 is YFSETQ. V shed 0 bases and J 12 bases; nucleotides not matched to a gene: 5. Full variable domain (rest looked up from reference TRBV5-1 and TRBJ2-1): KAGVTQTPRYLIKTRGQQVTLSCSPISGHRSVSWYQQTPGQGLQFLFEYFSETQRNKGNFPGRFSGRQFSNSRSEMNVSTLELGDSALYLCASSLEGTSGSWQFFGPGTRLTVL.

The chain couples TRBV2 to TRBJ2-5; D is uncertain. Germline V gene sequence: CDR1 SNHLY, CDR2 FYNNEI. The germline V and J ends were trimmed by 6 bases and 2 bases, with 16 bases remaining between them. The CDR3 has 15 residues. The CDR3 region is CASSSQVKLQETQYF. Written as DNA, the CDR3 is TGTGCCAGCAGCTCGCAGGTCAAACTTCAAGAGACCCAGTACTTC. Full variable domain (rest looked up from reference TRBV2 and TRBJ2-5): EPEVTQTPSHQVTQMGQEVILRCVPISNHLYFYWYRQILGQKVEFLVSFYNNEISEKSEIFDDQFSVERPDGSNFTLKIRSTKLEDSAMYFCASSSQVKLQETQYFGPGTRLLVL.

V usage is TRBV15 and J usage is TRBJ2-4; tentative D call: TRBD1 (5 bases). The CDR3 loop spans 14 amino acids. Germline V gives CDR1 LNHNV, CDR2 YYDKDF (reference sequence). V gave up 2 bases and J gave up 2 bases, with 7 bases separating them. In nucleotides, the CDR3 is TGTGCCACCAGCAGACAGGGTTCCAAAAACATTCAGTACTTC. Translating gives CATSRQGSKNIQYF.

The chain uses TRBV5-4 and TRBJ2-1, with D possibly matching TRBD2 (7 bases). Deletions cut 3 bases from V and 8 bases from J, with 24 bases between. CDR1 and CDR2 from the germline V gene are SGHNT and YYREEE (reference sequence). CDR3 size: 17 residues. CDR3 sequence reads: CASSSKTSWDKFDEQFF. The CDR3 DNA follows: TGTGCCAGCAGCTCAAAGACTAGCTGGGACAAATTTGATGAGCAGTTCTTC.

The chain has TRBV25-1 and TRBJ2-1, with D possibly being TRBD1 (6 bases). Per germline, CDR1 MGHDK and CDR2 SYGVNS. The V gene lost 2 bases and the J gene lost 6 bases, with 14 bases spanning the gap. This CDR3 region has 15 residues. CDR3 region: CASSEPGTLGNEQFF. The CDR3 DNA sequence: TGTGCCAGCAGTGAACCCGGGACACTAGGCAATGAGCAGTTCTTC.

J is TRBJ2-5 and V is TRBV30; D is undetermined. Trimming pared 3 bases from V and 2 bases from J, leaving 4 bases between. In germline, CDR1 is GTSNPN, CDR2 SVGIG (reference sequence). The CDR3 sequence is 11 residues long. As DNA, the CDR3 is TGTGCCTGGAGCCCGCAAGAGACCCAGTACTTC. This codes for CAWSPQETQYF.

This clone showed up just a few times. V is TRBV7-9 and J is TRBJ2-5; TRBD2 is a possible D gene (5 bases). The CDR3 runs to 15 residues. Germline values: CDR1 SEHNR, CDR2 FQNEAQ (reference sequence). V shed 5 bases and J shed 5 bases, with 18 bases lying between them. The CDR3 reads CASSIKRGYRETQYF. The CDR3 coding sequence is TGTGCCAGCAGCATCAAGAGAGGGTACCGGGAGACCCAGTACTTC.

This clone was recorded once. The genes are TRBV7-9 and TRBJ2-5; TRBD2 matches at 9 bases. Germline assignment: CDR1 SEHNR and CDR2 FQNEAQ (reference sequence). Trimming cost V 5 bases and J 9 bases; bases outside gene matches: 13. CDR3 length: 15 amino acids. CDR3 nucleotides: TGTGCCAGCAGCCGAGCGGGAGGCCCCGCGGGGTCCCAGTACTTC. Amino acid sequence: CASSRAGGPAGSQYF.

The V and J genes are TRBV5-1 and TRBJ2-5, with TRBD2 identical over 11 bases. Trimming removed 4 bases from V and 4 bases from J; junction bases left unmatched: 15. The CDR3 covers 18 residues. Per germline, CDR1 SGHRS and CDR2 YFSETQ. As DNA, the CDR3 is TGCGCCAGCAGCACCTTCGTGGGCCTAGCGGGAGGACGAGAGACCCAGTACTTC. It is translated as CASSTFVGLAGGRETQYF.

The chain employs TRBV18 and TRBJ1-3, with 9 bases that match TRBD1. CDR1 KGHSH and CDR2 LQKENI come from the germline V gene. The J segment lost 1 base and the V segment lost 3 bases, leaving 7 bases of the junction unmatched. CDR3 length: 17 amino acids. The CDR3 is CASSPLPGTGSGNTIYF. CDR3 DNA sequence: TGTGCCAGCTCACCTCTGCCTGGGACAGGGTCTGGAAACACCATATATTTT. Looking up the rest from reference TRBV18 and TRBJ1-3 gives the full variable domain: NAGVMQNPRHLVRRRGQEARLRCSPMKGHSHVYWYRQLPEEGLKFMVYLQKENIIDESGMPKERFSAEFPKEGPSILRIQQVVRGDSAAYFCASSPLPGTGSGNTIYFGEGSWLTVV.